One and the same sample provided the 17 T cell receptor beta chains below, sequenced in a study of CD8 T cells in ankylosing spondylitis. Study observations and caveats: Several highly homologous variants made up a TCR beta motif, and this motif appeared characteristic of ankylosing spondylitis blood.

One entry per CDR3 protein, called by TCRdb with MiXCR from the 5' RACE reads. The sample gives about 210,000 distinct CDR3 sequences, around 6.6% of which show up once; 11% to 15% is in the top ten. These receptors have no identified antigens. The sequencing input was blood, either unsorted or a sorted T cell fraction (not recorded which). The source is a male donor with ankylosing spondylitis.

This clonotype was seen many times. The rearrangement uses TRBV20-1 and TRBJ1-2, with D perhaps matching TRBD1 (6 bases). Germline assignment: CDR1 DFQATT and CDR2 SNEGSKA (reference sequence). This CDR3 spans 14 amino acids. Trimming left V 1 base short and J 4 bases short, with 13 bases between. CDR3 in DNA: TGCAGTGCTAGAGCCCGGACAGTAAGCTATGGCTACACCTTC. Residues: CSARARTVSYGYTF.

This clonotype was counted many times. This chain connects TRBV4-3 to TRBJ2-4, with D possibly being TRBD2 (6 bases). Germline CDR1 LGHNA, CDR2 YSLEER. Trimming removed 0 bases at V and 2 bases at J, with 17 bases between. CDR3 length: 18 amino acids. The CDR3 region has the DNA TGCGCCAGCAGCCAAGATTTGTCCACGGGGGTGTCCAAAAACATTCAGTACTTC. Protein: CASSQDLSTGVSKNIQYF.

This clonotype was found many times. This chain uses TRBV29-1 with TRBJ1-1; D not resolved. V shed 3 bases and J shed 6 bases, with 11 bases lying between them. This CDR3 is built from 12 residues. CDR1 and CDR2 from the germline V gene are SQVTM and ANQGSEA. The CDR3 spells CSVDLPRAEAFF. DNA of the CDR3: TGCAGCGTTGACTTGCCCCGCGCTGAAGCTTTCTTT.

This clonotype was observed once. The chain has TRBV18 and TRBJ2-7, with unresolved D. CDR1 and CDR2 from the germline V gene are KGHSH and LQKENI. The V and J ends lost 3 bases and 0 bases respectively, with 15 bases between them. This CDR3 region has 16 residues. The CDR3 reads CASSPTVTHSSYEQYF. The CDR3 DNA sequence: TGTGCCAGCTCACCTACGGTGACACATAGCTCCTACGAGCAGTACTTC.

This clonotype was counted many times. The CDR3 is CATSLTGASTDTQYF. In DNA form, the CDR3 reads TGTGCCACCAGCTTGACAGGGGCTAGCACAGATACGCAGTATTTT. The genes are TRBV24-1 and TRBJ2-3; 8 bases line up with TRBD1. V lost 7 bases, J lost 0 bases, and 5 bases stayed unmatched. CDR3 length: 15 residues. The germline gives CDR1 KGHDR, CDR2 SFDVKD.

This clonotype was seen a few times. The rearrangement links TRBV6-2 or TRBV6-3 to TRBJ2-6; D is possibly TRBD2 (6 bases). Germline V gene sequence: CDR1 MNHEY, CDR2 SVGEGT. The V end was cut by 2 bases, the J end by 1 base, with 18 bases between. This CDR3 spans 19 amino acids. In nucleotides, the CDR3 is TGTGCCAGCAGTTACCCGGTGGGGGGAGGAATATCTGGGGCCAACGTCCTGACTTTC. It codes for CASSYPVGGGISGANVLTF.

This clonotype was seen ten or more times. The CDR3 region is CASSDPGLALNTGELFF. The DNA of the CDR3 is TGTGCCAGCAGTGACCCGGGACTAGCGTTGAACACCGGGGAGCTGTTTTTT. The gene calls are TRBV7-9 and TRBJ2-2, with TRBD2 identical over 10 bases. Germline V lookup: CDR1 SEHNR, CDR2 FQNEAQ (reference sequence). The CDR3 length is 17 residues. The V and J ends lost 6 bases and 1 base, in that order; junction bases with no gene match: 8.

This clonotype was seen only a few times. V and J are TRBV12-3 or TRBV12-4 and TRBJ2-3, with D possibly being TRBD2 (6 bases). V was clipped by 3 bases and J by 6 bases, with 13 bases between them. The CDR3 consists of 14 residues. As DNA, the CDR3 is TGTGCCAGCAGTTTTGGCGCTAGCGTGGATACGCAGTATTTT. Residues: CASSFGASVDTQYF.

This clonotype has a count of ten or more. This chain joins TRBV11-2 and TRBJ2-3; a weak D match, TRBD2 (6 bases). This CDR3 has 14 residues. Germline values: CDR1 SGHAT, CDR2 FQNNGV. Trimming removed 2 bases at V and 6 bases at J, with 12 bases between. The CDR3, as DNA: TGTGCCAGCAGCTTACACAAGGGGAGGGATACGCAGTATTTT. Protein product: CASSLHKGRDTQYF.

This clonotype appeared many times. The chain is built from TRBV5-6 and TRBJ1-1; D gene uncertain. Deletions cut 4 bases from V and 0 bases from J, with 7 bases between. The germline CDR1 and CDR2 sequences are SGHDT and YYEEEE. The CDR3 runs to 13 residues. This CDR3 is CASSLIMNTEAFF. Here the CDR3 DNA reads TGTGCCAGCAGCCTAATTATGAACACTGAAGCTTTCTTT.

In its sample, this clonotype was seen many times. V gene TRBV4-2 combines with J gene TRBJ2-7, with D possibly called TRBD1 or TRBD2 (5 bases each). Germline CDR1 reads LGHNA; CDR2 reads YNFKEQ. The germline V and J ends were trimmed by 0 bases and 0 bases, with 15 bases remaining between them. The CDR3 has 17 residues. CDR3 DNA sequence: TGTGCCAGCAGCCAAGAACCCGGGACCCCCAGCTCCTACGAGCAGTACTTC. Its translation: CASSQEPGTPSSYEQYF.

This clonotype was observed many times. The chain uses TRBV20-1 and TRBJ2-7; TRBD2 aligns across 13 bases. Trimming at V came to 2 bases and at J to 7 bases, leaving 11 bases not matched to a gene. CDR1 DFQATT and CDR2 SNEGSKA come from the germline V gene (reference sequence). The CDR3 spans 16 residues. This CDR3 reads CSARRTSGRPGREQYF. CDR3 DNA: TGCAGTGCTAGACGGACTAGCGGGAGACCCGGGAGGGAGCAGTACTTC.

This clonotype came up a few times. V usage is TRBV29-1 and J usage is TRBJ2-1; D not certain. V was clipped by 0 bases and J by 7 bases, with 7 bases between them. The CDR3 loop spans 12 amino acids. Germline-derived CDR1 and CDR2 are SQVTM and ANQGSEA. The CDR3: CSVEELRNEQFF. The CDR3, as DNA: TGCAGCGTTGAAGAGCTGCGTAATGAGCAGTTCTTC.

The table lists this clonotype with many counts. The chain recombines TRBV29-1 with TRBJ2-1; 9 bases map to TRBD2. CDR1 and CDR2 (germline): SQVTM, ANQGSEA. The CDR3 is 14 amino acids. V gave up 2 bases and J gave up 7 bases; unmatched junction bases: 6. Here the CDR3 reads CSVESGAGGNEQFF. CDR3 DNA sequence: TGCAGCGTTGAAAGTGGGGCGGGAGGGAATGAGCAGTTCTTC.

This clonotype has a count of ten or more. CDR3 amino acids: CASTAGHEQYF. The CDR3 DNA reads TGTGCCAGCACCGCGGGGCACGAGCAGTACTTC. V is TRBV6-5 and J is TRBJ2-7; TRBD2 might be the D (6 bases). Trimming shortened V by 7 bases and J by 5 bases, and 9 bases separated the two germline ends. The CDR3 length is 11 residues. Germline CDR1 MNHEY, CDR2 SVGAGI.

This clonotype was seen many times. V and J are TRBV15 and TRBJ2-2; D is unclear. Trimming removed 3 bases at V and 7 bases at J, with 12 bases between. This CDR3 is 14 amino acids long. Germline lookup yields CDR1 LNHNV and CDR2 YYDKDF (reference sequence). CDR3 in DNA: TGTGCCACCAGCAGCGAAGGGTGGCTCGGGGAGCTGTTTTTT. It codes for CATSSEGWLGELFF.

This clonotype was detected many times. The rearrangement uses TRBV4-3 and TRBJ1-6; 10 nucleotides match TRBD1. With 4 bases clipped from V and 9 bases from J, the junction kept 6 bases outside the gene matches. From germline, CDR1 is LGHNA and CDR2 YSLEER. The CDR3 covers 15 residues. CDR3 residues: CASSPGTGETSPLHF. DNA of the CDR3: TGCGCCAGCAGCCCCGGGACAGGGGAAACTTCACCCCTCCACTTT.